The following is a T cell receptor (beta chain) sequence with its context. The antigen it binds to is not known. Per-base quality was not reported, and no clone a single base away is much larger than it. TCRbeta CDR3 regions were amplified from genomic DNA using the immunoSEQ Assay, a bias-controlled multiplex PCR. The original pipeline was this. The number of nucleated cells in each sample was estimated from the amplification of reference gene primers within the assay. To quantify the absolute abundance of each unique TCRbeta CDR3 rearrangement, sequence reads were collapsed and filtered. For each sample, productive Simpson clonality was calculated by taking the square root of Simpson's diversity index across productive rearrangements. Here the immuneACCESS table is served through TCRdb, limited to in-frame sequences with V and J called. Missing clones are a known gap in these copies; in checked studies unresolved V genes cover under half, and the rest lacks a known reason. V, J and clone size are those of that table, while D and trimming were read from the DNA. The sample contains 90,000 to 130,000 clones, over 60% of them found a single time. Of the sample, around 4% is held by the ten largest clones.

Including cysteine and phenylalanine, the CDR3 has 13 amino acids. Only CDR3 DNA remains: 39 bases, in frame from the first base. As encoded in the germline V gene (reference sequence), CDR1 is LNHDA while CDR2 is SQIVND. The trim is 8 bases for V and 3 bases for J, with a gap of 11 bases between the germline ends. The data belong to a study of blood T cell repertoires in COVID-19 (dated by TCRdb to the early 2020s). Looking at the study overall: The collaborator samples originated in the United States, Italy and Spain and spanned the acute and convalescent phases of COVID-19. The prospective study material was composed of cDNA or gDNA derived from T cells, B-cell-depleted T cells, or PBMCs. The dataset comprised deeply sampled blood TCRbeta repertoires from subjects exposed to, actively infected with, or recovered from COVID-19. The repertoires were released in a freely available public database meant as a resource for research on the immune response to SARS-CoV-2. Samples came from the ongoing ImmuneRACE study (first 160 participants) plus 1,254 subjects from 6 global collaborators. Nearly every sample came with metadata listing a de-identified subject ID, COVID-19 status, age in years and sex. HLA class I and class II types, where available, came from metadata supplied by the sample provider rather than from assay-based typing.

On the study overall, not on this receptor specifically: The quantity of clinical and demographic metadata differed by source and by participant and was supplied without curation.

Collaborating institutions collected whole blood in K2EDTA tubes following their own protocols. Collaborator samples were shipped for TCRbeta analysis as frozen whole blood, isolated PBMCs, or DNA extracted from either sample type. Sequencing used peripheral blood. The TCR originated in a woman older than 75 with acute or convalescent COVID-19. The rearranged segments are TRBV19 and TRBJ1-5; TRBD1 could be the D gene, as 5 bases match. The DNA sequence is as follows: TGTGCCAGTGACGACAGCTTCAATCAGCCCCAGCATTTT. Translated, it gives CASDDSFNQPQHF.